Below are 32 T cell receptor beta chains sequenced from a single sample in a study of blood T cell repertoires in COVID-19 (dated by TCRdb to 2018 to 2020). Library prep was done by the immunoSEQ multiplex PCR assay. TCRdb carries this immuneACCESS record with in-frame sequences only. Its versions omit some clonotypes, under half of them owing to an unresolved V gene in the studies checked, with the rest unexplained. The table for this sample lists tens of thousands of clones; more than 70% of them were counted only once. The ten biggest clones cover around 6.9% of the sample. The sequenced material came from peripheral blood. The receptors were gathered from a man in his fifties or sixties with active or convalescent COVID-19.

V usage is TRBV30 and J usage is TRBJ1-1; D is unclear. The CDR3 runs 13 residues. Per germline, CDR1 GTSNPN and CDR2 SVGIG (reference sequence). The V end lost 2 bases, the J end lost 4 bases, and 11 bases lay between the germline ends. The CDR3 sequence is CAWSPDTGTEAFF. DNA for the CDR3: TGTGCCTGGAGTCCCGATACGGGCACTGAAGCTTTCTTT.

The chain uses TRBV5-1 and TRBJ1-1, with TRBD1 matching over 9 bases. This CDR3 region has 17 residues. The V and J ends lost 0 bases and 6 bases, in that order; junction bases with no gene match: 12. The germline V gene encodes CDR1 SGHRS and CDR2 YFSETQ. CDR3 amino acids: CASSLARTGDLGSEAFF. CDR3 nucleotides: TGCGCCAGCAGCTTGGCTCGGACAGGGGATCTTGGGTCTGAAGCTTTCTTT.

The chain recombines TRBV21-1 with TRBJ2-6; the table names TRBD2, a call not compared with the DNA. TRBV21-1 is a known pseudogene. CDR3 size: 18 residues. The CDR3 loop reads CASQGLARKDSGANVLTF. CDR3 nucleotide sequence: TGTGCCAGTCAAGGACTAGCGAGGAAAGACTCTGGGGCCAACGTCCTGACTTTC.

This clone was seen a handful of times. The rearrangement joins TRBV9 to TRBJ1-5; 7 bases agree with TRBD1. Germline V gene sequence: CDR1 SGDLS, CDR2 YYNGEE. V trimming: 3 bases; J trimming: 1 base; junction bases outside the gene matches: 4. The CDR3 covers 15 residues. The CDR3 DNA reads as TGTGCCAGCAGCGGATTACAGGGGAGCAATCAGCCCCAGCATTTT. Amino acids: CASSGLQGSNQPQHF.

The chain employs TRBV19 and TRBJ2-3, with 7 bases matching TRBD1. The CDR3 is made up of 16 amino acids. V dropped 3 bases and J dropped 2; count of bases not matched to a gene: 8. Germline V gene sequence: CDR1 LNHDA, CDR2 SQIVND (reference sequence). The CDR3 is CASSIRGQRNTDTQYF. Here the CDR3 DNA reads TGTGCCAGTAGTATCCGGGGACAGAGGAACACAGATACGCAGTATTTT.

The CDR3 nucleotides read TGTGCCAGCAGCTTAGTGGGACTAGCGGGTGTCTACAATGAGCAGTTCTTC. Its protein is CASSLVGLAGVYNEQFF. The chain has TRBV7-8 and TRBJ2-1, with 12 bases matching TRBD2. The CDR3 is 17 residues long. V trimming: 1 base; J trimming: 3 bases; junction bases outside the gene matches: 4. In germline, CDR1 is SGHVS, CDR2 FQNEAQ.

The rearrangement joins TRBV5-5 to TRBJ1-2, with D perhaps matching TRBD1 (6 bases). Germline V gives CDR1 SGHKS, CDR2 YYEKEE (reference sequence). The CDR3 sequence is 14 residues long. V lost 4 bases, J lost 0 bases, and 10 bases lay in between. CDR3 protein: CASSTNRANYGYTF. CDR3 sequence (DNA): TGTGCCAGCAGCACGAACAGGGCTAACTATGGCTACACCTTC.

This clone was seen just once. This chain links TRBV5-1 with TRBJ2-3; 8 positions match TRBD1. V gave up 1 base and J gave up 4 bases; unmatched junction bases: 5. In germline, CDR1 is SGHRS, CDR2 YFSETQ. This CDR3 has 15 amino acids. This CDR3 reads CASSLSRQGSDTQYF. The CDR3 coding sequence is TGCGCCAGCAGCTTGTCGAGACAGGGGTCAGATACGCAGTATTTT.

The CDR3 protein is CASSLTRGTSGTYEQYF. The CDR3 coding sequence is TGTGCCAGCAGCTTAACGAGGGGGACTAGCGGGACCTACGAGCAGTACTTC. J is TRBJ2-7 and V is TRBV11-2, with 13 bases lining up with TRBD2. CDR3 size: 17 residues. V trimming: 2 bases; J trimming: 2 bases; junction bases outside the gene matches: 6. Germline CDR1 is SGHAT and CDR2 is FQNNGV.

Concerning this clone itself: At one end the junction does not follow the germline gene, possibly because of a read error. The chain is built from TRBV3-1 (or the pseudogene TRBV3-2) and TRBJ1-2; TRBD1 might be the D (6 bases). Germline lookup yields CDR1 LGHDT and CDR2 YNNKEL (reference sequence). The CDR3 has 12 residues. The CDR3 DNA reads as TGTGCCAGCAGCCAAGATAGTCGACAGGAGAACTTC. Translated, it gives CASSQDSRQENF.

This sequence joins TRBV27 and TRBJ2-1, with 7 bases aligning to TRBD2. V trimming: 7 bases; J trimming: 4 bases; junction bases outside the gene matches: 10. This CDR3 region has 15 residues. From germline, CDR1 is MNHEY and CDR2 SMNVEV (reference sequence). CDR3 sequence (DNA): TGTGCCAGCACCCCCGGGCGGGGGTTATACAATGAGCAGTTCTTC. It translates to CASTPGRGLYNEQFF.

The chain is built from TRBV11-2 and TRBJ2-2; 7 positions agree with TRBD1. V trimming: 5 bases; J trimming: 4 bases; junction bases outside the gene matches: 13. There are 17 residues in the CDR3. CDR1 SGHAT and CDR2 FQNNGV come from the germline V gene. CDR3 sequence: CASSLAIDRVGTGELFF. In nucleotides, the CDR3 is TGTGCCAGCAGCCTCGCTATCGACAGGGTGGGCACCGGGGAGCTGTTTTTT.

The chain recombines TRBV2 with TRBJ1-5; 9 bases map to TRBD1. V lost 5 bases, J lost 5 bases, and 13 bases stayed unmatched. CDR1 is SNHLY, CDR2 FYNNEI, per germline. This CDR3 has 17 amino acids. The CDR3 DNA reads as TGTGCCAGCAGTAGAATCTCCGGGACAGGGTATCATCAGCCCCAGCATTTT. As protein: CASSRISGTGYHQPQHF.

This chain links TRBV5-6 with TRBJ2-2; 7 nucleotides agree with TRBD1. V lost 4 bases and J lost 0; bases outside the gene matches: 3. This CDR3 spans 15 amino acids. Germline CDR1 reads SGHDT; CDR2 reads YYEEEE. CDR3 in DNA: TGTGCCAGCAGCCGTGGGACAGCGAACACCGGGGAGCTGTTTTTT. Translating it yields CASSRGTANTGELFF.

This clone was seen a handful of times. This chain links TRBV4-3 with TRBJ1-5, with D hard to call. Germline-derived CDR1 and CDR2 are LGHNA and YSLEER. V was cut by 1 base and J by 0 bases, with 7 bases left in between. The CDR3 contains 15 residues. Written as DNA, the CDR3 is TGCGCCAGCAGCCAAGGTTCCAATAGCAATCAGCCCCAGCATTTT. This translates into CASSQGSNSNQPQHF.

V gene TRBV28 combines with J gene TRBJ2-5, with TRBD1 as a possible D gene (5 bases). Trimming left V 5 bases short and J 9 bases short, with 10 bases between. CDR3 length: 11 residues. Germline CDR1 is MDHEN and CDR2 is SYDVKM. The CDR3 region is CASSQSRAQYF. DNA of the CDR3: TGTGCCAGCAGTCAAAGCAGGGCCCAGTACTTC.

V and J are TRBV6-2 or TRBV6-3 and TRBJ1-1; tentatively, D is TRBD1 (6 bases). Germline CDR1 and CDR2: MNHEY and SVGEGT. The CDR3 is 15 residues long. V was trimmed by 2 bases and J by 0 bases, leaving 10 bases between them. The CDR3 DNA is TGTGCCAGCAGTTACCTGGACAGCTTGAACACTGAAGCTTTCTTT. Its translation: CASSYLDSLNTEAFF.

The chain carries TRBV6-1 and TRBJ2-7; D is unclear. This CDR3 has 15 amino acids. The germline CDR1 and CDR2 sequences are MNHNS and SASEGT. The V gene lost 2 bases and the J gene lost 4 bases, with 15 bases spanning the gap. The CDR3, as DNA: TGTGCCAGCAGTGAATCGTGGAGTCTCAGATACGAGCAGTACTTC. Translation: CASSESWSLRYEQYF.

The chain links TRBV11-2 to TRBJ2-3; 8 bases match TRBD2. CDR1 is SGHAT, CDR2 FQNNGV, per germline. The CDR3 length is 17 residues. V gave up 4 bases and J gave up 1 base; unmatched junction bases: 10. The CDR3 DNA reads TGTGCCAGCAGCTCCGGGGGGGGGCAGCTTCGCACAGATACGCAGTATTTT. Translated, it gives CASSSGGGQLRTDTQYF.

The V and J genes are TRBV19 and TRBJ1-4, with 7 bases lining up with TRBD1. The CDR3 totals 18 residues. Germline lookup yields CDR1 LNHDA and CDR2 SQIVND (reference sequence). Trimming at V came to 8 bases and at J to 2 bases, leaving 17 bases not matched to a gene. The CDR3, as DNA: TGTGCCAGTCGGGGCCTGACAGGGAAGAGTGGGACTAATGAAAAACTGTTTTTT. This gives the protein CASRGLTGKSGTNEKLFF.

The J gene is TRBJ2-5, the V gene TRBV5-1; 9 bases fit TRBD2. V lost 8 bases, J lost 5 bases, and 7 bases stayed unmatched. The CDR3 covers 13 residues. Germline-derived CDR1 and CDR2 are SGHRS and YFSETQ. The CDR3 DNA reads TGCGCCAGTATCGCGGCGGGGGGGGAGACCCAGTACTTC. The encoded protein is CASIAAGGETQYF. Variable domain in full (rest from reference TRBV5-1 and TRBJ2-5): KAGVTQTPRYLIKTRGQQVTLSCSPISGHRSVSWYQQTPGQGLQFLFEYFSETQRNKGNFPGRFSGRQFSNSRSEMNVSTLELGDSALYLCASIAAGGETQYFGPGTRLLVL.

The chain employs TRBV6-5 and TRBJ1-1; no reliable D call. This CDR3 spans 12 amino acids. Trimming stripped 6 bases from V and 4 bases from J, with 9 bases between. Germline V gene sequence: CDR1 MNHEY, CDR2 SVGAGI. The CDR3 spells CASRTVGTEAFF. CDR3 nucleotide sequence: TGTGCCAGCAGAACAGTAGGCACTGAAGCTTTCTTT.

V gene TRBV6-5 combines with J gene TRBJ1-4, with TRBD1 identical over 7 bases. The germline gives CDR1 MNHEY, CDR2 SVGAGI. Trimming at V came to 1 base and at J to 0 bases, leaving 2 bases not matched to a gene. The CDR3 has 16 residues. The CDR3 loop reads CASSYYQGATNEKLFF. CDR3 coding DNA: TGTGCCAGCAGTTACTATCAGGGGGCAACTAATGAAAAACTGTTTTTT.

A single count supports this clone. The J gene is TRBJ2-7, the V gene TRBV7-2; a possible D gene is TRBD2 (6 bases). The CDR3 spans 15 residues. V was pared by 4 bases and J by 3 bases, with 16 bases between. CDR1 is SGHTA and CDR2 is FQGNSA in the germline V gene. The CDR3 spells CASSSSPGLLYEQYF. CDR3 nucleotide sequence: TGTGCCAGCAGCTCCTCCCCGGGACTCCTCTACGAGCAGTACTTC.

In DNA, the CDR3 is TGTGCCAGCAGCCCGAGAGCTTCGACAGGGGGCAATCAGCCCCAGCATTTT. It specifies CASSPRASTGGNQPQHF. The rearrangement links TRBV7-2 to TRBJ1-5; TRBD1 agrees at 8 bases. In germline, CDR1 is SGHTA, CDR2 FQGNSA. Germline trimming cut 5 bases from V and 2 bases from J; bases unmatched to any gene: 11. The CDR3 length is 17 residues.

This sequence joins TRBV7-9 and TRBJ2-7; the D gene is possibly TRBD1 (5 bases). Germline V CDR1 and CDR2: SEHNR, FQNEAQ (reference sequence). Between the trimmed V and J ends, which lost 5 bases and 2 bases, there was a span of 13 bases. CDR3 length: 14 residues. The CDR3 DNA is TGTGCCAGCAGCCCCCGGCAGGGTCCCTACGAGCAGTACTTC. Its translation: CASSPRQGPYEQYF.

This clone was counted a single time. The chain carries TRBV7-8 and TRBJ2-1; tentatively, D is TRBD1 (6 bases). Deletions cut 1 base from V and 2 bases from J, with 6 bases between. There are 14 residues in the CDR3. Germline lookup yields CDR1 SGHVS and CDR2 FQNEAQ. The CDR3 is CASSLGQAYNEQFF. As DNA, the CDR3 is TGTGCCAGCAGCTTAGGACAGGCCTACAATGAGCAGTTCTTC.

The chain carries TRBV5-1 and TRBJ2-2, with 14 positions matching TRBD2. V shed 1 base and J 3 bases; nucleotides not matched to a gene: 8. This CDR3 has 19 residues. CDR1 is SGHRS and CDR2 is YFSETQ in the germline V gene. This chain's CDR3 is CASSLSGGTSGSDTGELFF. The CDR3 nucleotides are TGCGCCAGCAGCTTGAGCGGAGGGACTAGCGGGAGCGACACCGGGGAGCTGTTTTTT.

This rearrangement joins TRBV5-1 to TRBJ2-2, with 7 bases aligning to TRBD1. Germline assignment: CDR1 SGHRS and CDR2 YFSETQ. The CDR3 loop spans 15 amino acids. Trimming took 4 bases from V and 0 from J; bases not matched to a gene: 3. As DNA, the CDR3 is TGCGCCAGCAGCAAGGGACAGCCGAACACCGGGGAGCTGTTTTTT. Residues: CASSKGQPNTGELFF. The full variable domain, in which reference TRBV5-1 and TRBJ2-2 provide the parts outside the CDR3, is KAGVTQTPRYLIKTRGQQVTLSCSPISGHRSVSWYQQTPGQGLQFLFEYFSETQRNKGNFPGRFSGRQFSNSRSEMNVSTLELGDSALYLCASSKGQPNTGELFFGEGSRLTVL.

This clone was observed a few times. The rearrangement joins TRBV7-9 to TRBJ1-2; a possible D gene is TRBD1 (6 bases). V was shortened by 6 bases and J by 5 bases, with 13 bases between the two germline ends. CDR3 length equals 13 residues. From germline, CDR1 is SEHNR and CDR2 FQNEAQ (reference sequence). The CDR3 loop reads CASSTYRDYGYTF. CDR3 nucleotides: TGTGCCAGCAGTACATACAGGGATTATGGCTACACCTTC.

The chain is built from TRBV19 and TRBJ1-1, with D tentatively TRBD1 (6 bases). The CDR3 extends over 13 amino acids. V was cut by 4 bases and J by 7 bases, with 13 bases left in between. Germline CDR1 is LNHDA and CDR2 is SQIVND (reference sequence). In nucleotides, the CDR3 is TGTGCCAGTAGTAATAAGGGACACGTTGAAGCTTTCTTT. Translated: CASSNKGHVEAFF.

The gene calls are TRBV7-3 and TRBJ2-2, with TRBD1 matching 12 bases. CDR1 is SGHTA, CDR2 FQGTGA, per germline. This CDR3 has 17 residues. V shed 4 bases, J shed 5 bases, and the junction held 8 bases outside the gene matches. This CDR3 is CASSSGPGQGATGELFF. The CDR3 coding sequence is TGTGCCAGCAGCTCCGGTCCGGGACAGGGGGCAACCGGGGAGCTGTTTTTT.